Reported below is one T cell receptor (beta chain). As yet, its antigen is unknown. Either unselected PBMC or bead-purified CD4+, CD4+CD8+, CD57+ or CD56+ cells were sequenced. The sample comes from a study of STAT5B mutations in CD4+ large granular lymphocyte leukemia. About the research overall: CD8+ depletion followed by anti-CD4 microbead selection was applied to cryopreserved cells. Study-wide points: Of heterogeneous patient samples, only 5 or 6 CD4-sorted ones were compared for clonality. Higher CD4+ than CD8+ T-LGLL clonality might reflect small sample size.

Germline V gives CDR1 SGHNT, CDR2 YYREEE (reference sequence). The V gene lost 0 bases and the J gene lost 7 bases, with 13 bases spanning the gap. This CDR3 has 15 amino acids. The protocol was immunoSEQ multiplex PCR, while the TCRdb copy is restricted to in-frame clones and leaves out a portion. The table lists several thousand clones, around 75% of them singletons. Sequenced: PBMCs. The chain has TRBV5-4 and TRBJ1-4; no clear D. This clonotype was sampled from a woman in her sixties or seventies with CD4+ T-cell large granular lymphocyte leukemia. The CDR3 reads CASSLDRTGGEKLFF. The DNA of the CDR3 is TGTGCCAGCAGCTTGGACCGAACTGGAGGTGAAAAACTGTTTTTT.